These T cell receptor beta chains were read from a single sample in a study of cytomegalovirus exposure and HLA in healthy donors. Only in-frame clones appear in the TCRdb table, and some are missing; sequencing was by immunoSEQ multiplex PCR. The data contain about 130,000 clones, about 79% of them seen just once; the ten biggest clones take up 2.7%. Sequencing was performed on PBMCs. These receptor sequences come from a man aged 50 to 60 in good health and CMV-seronegative. The CDR3 runs from the conserved cysteine through the conserved F or W. The order of the fields is CDR3 DNA, CDR3 protein, J gene, D gene, V gene, clone size. A D gene is named only where the DNA matches it firmly. Not every row has a clone size; where given, it reads once, few, many or a size class.

TGCGCCAGCAGCGGAACAGGGTTACGGAGCTATGGCTACACCTTC	CASSGTGLRSYGYTF	TRBJ1-2	NA	TRBV5-1	once
TGTGCCAGCAGCTGGGGCGGGACCCACTCCTACAATGAGCAGTTCTTC	CASSWGGTHSYNEQFF	TRBJ2-1	NA	TRBV7-4	NA
TGTGCCAGTAGTCAGACAGGCTACGAGCAGTACTTC	CASSQTGYEQYF	TRBJ2-7	NA	TRBV19	NA
TGTGCCAGCAGCTCCCGACTAGAGCAGTTCTTC	CASSSRLEQFF	TRBJ2-1	NA	TRBV7-9	NA
TGTGCCAGCAGTGAATCTGGAGGGCAGAATCAACCTTTCTTT	CASSESGGQNQPFF	TRBJ1-1	NA	TRBV25-1	few
TGTGCCTGGACGACTAGCGGGGTTGACAATGAGCAGTTCTTC	CAWTTSGVDNEQFF	TRBJ2-1	TRBD2	TRBV30	NA
TGTGCCATCAGACCGACAGGACAGTCCTATGGCTACACCTTC	CAIRPTGQSYGYTF	TRBJ1-2	NA	TRBV10-3	NA
TGCGCCAGCAGCCCTGGGACTTACCAAGAGACCCAGTACTTC	CASSPGTYQETQYF	TRBJ2-5	NA	TRBV5-1	NA
TGTGCCAGCACCCAAACCACCGGGACTAGCGGCGAGCAGTACTTC	CASTQTTGTSGEQYF	TRBJ2-7	TRBD2	TRBV7-2	NA
TGCAGCGTTGACCGGGACAGGGCCCTCCGGGGCTACACCTTC	CSVDRDRALRGYTF	TRBJ1-2	TRBD1	TRBV29-1	few
TGTGCCTGGGCGGGAACAGGCAACACTGAAGCTTTCTTT	CAWAGTGNTEAFF	TRBJ1-1	NA	TRBV30	NA
TGTGCCAGCAGATCCACAGGGGGCGTTCACTATGGCTACACCTTC	CASRSTGGVHYGYTF	TRBJ1-2	TRBD1	TRBV27	NA
TGTGCCTGGAGACCGGGGGAAAAACTGTTTTTT	CAWRPGEKLFF	TRBJ1-4	NA	TRBV30	few
TGTGCCAGTAGTATCCCCTTACACAGGCTGGGAAGCGCGAATACGCAGTATTTT	CASSIPLHRLGSANTQYF	TRBJ2-3	NA	TRBV19	NA
TGTGCCAGCAGCCGCCGACAGGGAGAGGGATCACCCCTCCACTTT	CASSRRQGEGSPLHF	TRBJ1-6	TRBD1	TRBV6-5	NA
TGTGCCAGCAGCTGGGACAGGGGGCGTACCGGGGAGCTGTTTTTT	CASSWDRGRTGELFF	TRBJ2-2	TRBD1	TRBV5-6	NA
TGTGCCACCAGCAGACCACCTATGGGCAATCAGCCCCAGCATTTT	CATSRPPMGNQPQHF	TRBJ1-5	NA	TRBV15	NA
TGTGCCAGCAGCCATGGGACAGGACCCTCCGAGCAGTACTTC	CASSHGTGPSEQYF	TRBJ2-7	TRBD1	TRBV6-5	NA
TGTGCCAGCAGTACCTGGGGACAACCGAACACTGAAGCTTTCTTT	CASSTWGQPNTEAFF	TRBJ1-1	NA	TRBV2	NA
TGCGCCAGCAGTGAGGGCCTAGCGGGCGACCAAGAGACCCAGTACTTC	CASSEGLAGDQETQYF	TRBJ2-5	TRBD2	TRBV10-1	NA
TGTGCCAGTAGTATCGGGACAGGCATCTCCTACGAGCAGTACTTC	CASSIGTGISYEQYF	TRBJ2-7	TRBD1	TRBV19	NA
TGTGCCAGCAGTGCCCGACTTTCGGGGGGCGCAAGACAGCCCCAGCATTTT	CASSARLSGGARQPQHF	TRBJ1-5	NA	TRBV6-1	NA
TGTGCCAGCTCACTTGCACAGAACACTGAAGCTTTCTTT	CASSLAQNTEAFF	TRBJ1-1	NA	TRBV18	NA
TGCGCCAGCAGCCAGACGGGACAAACTGCCTACGAGCAGTACTTC	CASSQTGQTAYEQYF	TRBJ2-7	NA	TRBV5-1	NA
TGTGCCAGCAGCTTACTCGATCAGGGGTGGGAGACCCAGTACTTC	CASSLLDQGWETQYF	TRBJ2-5	NA	TRBV7-9	NA
TGTGCCAGCAGTGAAGGCGGGCTAGCGGGGGGGCTAGGGGATGAGCAGTTCTTC	CASSEGGLAGGLGDEQFF	TRBJ2-1	TRBD2	TRBV2	NA
TGCGCCAGCAGCCAAGTAGAGCGGGCGAGGGATACGCAGTATTTT	CASSQVERARDTQYF	TRBJ2-3	NA	TRBV4-1	NA
TGTGCCAGCAGTCTAGGAGGGTCCTACGAGCAGTACTTC	CASSLGGSYEQYF	TRBJ2-7	NA	TRBV27	NA
TGTGCCAGCAGCCCCCCTCGAGGTACGCAGTATTTT	CASSPPRGTQYF	TRBJ2-3	NA	TRBV7-2	NA
TGTGCCAGCAGAGAGACAGGGGCAAACTATGGCTACACCTTC	CASRETGANYGYTF	TRBJ1-2	TRBD1	TRBV2	NA
TGCAGCGCCACACAGGGGGCGGGAGAGACCCAGTACTTC	CSATQGAGETQYF	TRBJ2-5	TRBD1	TRBV29-1	once
TGTGCCAGCACGACAGAATTTAGCAATCAGCCCCAGCATTTT	CASTTEFSNQPQHF	TRBJ1-5	NA	TRBV2	NA
TGCGCCAGCAGCCTCGGACAGGGAGGGCAAGAGACCCAGTACTTC	CASSLGQGGQETQYF	TRBJ2-5	NA	TRBV5-1	few
TGTGCCAGCAGCCCATTGAGGCGGGGGGGCAAAATGGAGGAGTACTTC	CASSPLRRGGKMEEYF	TRBJ2-7	TRBD2	TRBV7-2	once
TGTGCCAGCAGCTTGGCGGGGGGAAGGAGGACTGAAGCTTTCTTT	CASSLAGGRRTEAFF	TRBJ1-1	NA	TRBV5-4	NA
TGTGCCAGCAGCCAACACGTAAACCAAGAGACCCAGTACTTC	CASSQHVNQETQYF	TRBJ2-5	NA	TRBV7-8	NA
TGTGCCAGTATGGAGGCGCGGTGGGGCAATCAGCCCCAGCATTTT	CASMEARWGNQPQHF	TRBJ1-5	NA	TRBV19	NA
TGTGCCAGCAGCGGACTCCAAGAGACCCAGTACTTC	CASSGLQETQYF	TRBJ2-5	NA	TRBV7-9	NA
TGTGCCAGCAGGATGCAGGGGATAGATACGCAGTATTTT	CASRMQGIDTQYF	TRBJ2-3	NA	TRBV27	NA
TGTGCCAGCAGCTTGCCAGGGGGCAACGAGCAGTACTTC	CASSLPGGNEQYF	TRBJ2-7	TRBD1	TRBV5-6	NA
TGCGCCAGCAGCTTCCACCCGGGAAGCTCCTACGAGCAGTACTTC	CASSFHPGSSYEQYF	TRBJ2-7	NA	TRBV5-1	NA
TGTGCCAGCAGCGCGAGGGGGCGGGTTGATGAAAAACTGTTTTTT	CASSARGRVDEKLFF	TRBJ1-4	TRBD1	TRBV2	NA
TGTGCCAGCAGTCGCACATTGAACACTGAAGCTTTCTTT	CASSRTLNTEAFF	TRBJ1-1	NA	TRBV6-1	few